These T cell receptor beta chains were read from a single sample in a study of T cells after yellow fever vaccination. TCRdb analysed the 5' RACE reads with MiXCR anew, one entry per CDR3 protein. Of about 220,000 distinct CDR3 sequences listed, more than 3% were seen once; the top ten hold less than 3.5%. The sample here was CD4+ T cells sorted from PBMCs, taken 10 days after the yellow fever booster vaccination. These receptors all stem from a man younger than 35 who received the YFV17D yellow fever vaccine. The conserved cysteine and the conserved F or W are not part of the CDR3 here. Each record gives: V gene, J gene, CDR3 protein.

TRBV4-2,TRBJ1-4,ASSQGETEKLF
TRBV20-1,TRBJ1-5,SARFGAQH
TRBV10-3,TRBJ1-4,AISDGTEKLF
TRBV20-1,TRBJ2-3,SARGQGVKDTQY
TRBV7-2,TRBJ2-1,ASSLEVGGGEQF
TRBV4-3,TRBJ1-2,ASSQVLGGRGGYT
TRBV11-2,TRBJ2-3,ASASGTGVSDTQY
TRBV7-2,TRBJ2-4,ASRAGIGIQY
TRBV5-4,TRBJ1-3,ASRGALGNTIY
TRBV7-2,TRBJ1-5,ASSLSRTDVSQPQH
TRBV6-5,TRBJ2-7,ASSYEGFGVYEQY
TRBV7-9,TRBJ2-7,ATSNRDGGRRY
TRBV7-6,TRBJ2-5,ASSLLLRGVTQY
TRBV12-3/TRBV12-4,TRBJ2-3,ATTPRTTDTDTQY
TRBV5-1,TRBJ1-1,ASSLEGGTEAF
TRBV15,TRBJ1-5,ATSYQTGENQPQH
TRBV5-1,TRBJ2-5,ASSLFGQGARETQY
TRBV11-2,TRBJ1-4,ASSPGGSQNEKLF
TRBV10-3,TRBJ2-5,AISYGTSGGRETQY
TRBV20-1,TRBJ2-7,SARDLGGGTYEQY